This T cell receptor beta chain is drawn from a study of technical replicates of blood from a handful of donors. Profiled with immunoSEQ multiplex PCR; TCRdb holds only in-frame clones, not every one. The sample consists of around 61,000 clones, about 96% of them appearing once. Germline values: CDR1 SGHVS, CDR2 FQNEAQ. CDR3 length: 15 amino acids. The ends lost 7 bases at V and 0 bases at J; junction bases unmatched: 5. This clone was observed a single time. The receptor's source is a human donor in good health. The chain couples TRBV7-8 to TRBJ2-7, with 11 bases fitting TRBD2. The sample comprised T cells isolated from PBMCs. The CDR3, as DNA: TGTGCCAGCACCAAACTAGCGGGAGACTCCTACGAGCAGTACTTC. Translated: CASTKLAGDSYEQYF.